This entry describes one T cell receptor (beta chain). A sample-barcoded 5' primer and a J-beta primer mix were used in a second PCR of about 7 to 12 cycles. TCRdb redid the calling of the 5' RACE reads with MiXCR, one entry per CDR3 protein. The sample has about 1,400,000 distinct CDR3 sequences, about 43% seen once. This specimen comes from a study of blood T cells in healthy people across ages. The germline CDR1 and CDR2 sequences are MNHEY and SMNVEV (reference sequence). This CDR3 contains 10 residues. The V end lost 6 bases, the J end lost 4 bases, and 4 bases lay between the germline ends. Approximately 10 milliliters was the volume of peripheral blood drawn from each donor.

The V call is TRBV27, the J call TRBJ2-7; D is ambiguous. This clonotype was sampled from a woman aged 18-29 years in good health. The sequencing sample was made of blood. The CDR3 sequence: CASRIYEQYF. As DNA, the CDR3 is TGTGCCAGCAGAATTTACGAGCAGTACTTC.